This TCR beta chain emerged from a study of control samples from healthy donors and cancer patients. Data came from immunoSEQ multiplex PCR; TCRdb stores just in-frame clones and leaves some out. The sample comprises over 90,000 clones, about 89% of which are singletons, and about a fifth rests with the top ten. The V end lost 1 base, the J end lost 5 bases, and 19 bases lay between the germline ends. Per germline, CDR1 SGDLS and CDR2 YYNGEE. The CDR3 length is 18 residues. The chain is built from TRBV9 and TRBJ1-6; D may be TRBD1 (6 bases). The sample taken for sequencing was PBMCs. The sequence derives from a man aged 60 to 69 with lung cancer. The CDR3 region is CASSVLGLGQYDNSPLHF. The DNA for the CDR3 is TGTGCCAGCAGCGTACTCGGCCTAGGACAGTACGATAATTCACCCCTCCACTTT.